Presented here are 21 T cell receptor beta chains from one specimen sequenced in a study of OX40 agonist ivuxolimab in advanced cancers. The repertoire was sequenced with immunoSEQ multiplex PCR; TCRdb's copy has only in-frame clones and lacks some. The table shows some 33,000 clones, with roughly 80% occurring only once. Sequenced here: CD4+ or CD8+ T cells sorted from blood, sampled in a trial of the OX40 agonist ivuxolimab. The receptors shown here come from an adult with an advanced solid tumor such as melanoma, head and neck, liver or kidney cancer.

V and J are TRBV29-1 and TRBJ2-2; perhaps TRBD2 as D (6 bases). CDR3 length: 14 amino acids. V lost 8 bases to trimming and J lost 1 base, with 14 bases between them. Germline values: CDR1 SQVTM, CDR2 ANQGSEA. The CDR3 protein is CSFSAGKNTGELFF. CDR3 DNA: TGCAGCTTTTCGGCGGGGAAGAACACCGGGGAGCTGTTTTTT.

J is TRBJ2-7 and V is TRBV6-1; 9 nucleotides match TRBD2. From germline, CDR1 is MNHNS and CDR2 SASEGT. J gave up 4 bases and V 1 base, and 5 bases lay outside the gene matches. The CDR3 covers 15 residues. CDR3: CASSEGSGGFYEQYF. In DNA, the CDR3 is TGTGCCAGCAGTGAAGGTAGCGGGGGCTTTTACGAGCAGTACTTC.

This chain connects TRBV27 to TRBJ2-5; D not resolved. Trimming stripped 6 bases from V and 5 bases from J, with 13 bases between. Germline CDR1 and CDR2: MNHEY and SMNVEV (reference sequence). The CDR3 has 13 amino acids. This CDR3 is CASSRQFLETQYF. CDR3 coding DNA: TGTGCCAGCAGCAGACAATTTTTGGAGACCCAGTACTTC.

The chain uses TRBV7-9 and TRBJ2-5; 9 bases match TRBD1. The germline gives CDR1 SEHNR, CDR2 FQNEAQ (reference sequence). V lost 4 bases to trimming and J lost 13 bases; unmatched junction nucleotides: 10. CDR3 length equals 13 residues. The DNA for the CDR3 is TGTGCCAGCAGCTCACGGGACAGGGCATCTCCGTACTTC. Translation gives CASSSRDRASPYF. Variable domain in full (rest from reference TRBV7-9 and TRBJ2-5): DTGVSQNPRHKITKRGQNVTFRCDPISEHNRLYWYRQTLGQGPEFLTYFQNEAQLEKSRLLSDRFSAERPKGSFSTLEIQRTEQGDSAMYLCASSSRDRASPYFGPGTRLLVL.

V gene TRBV9 combines with J gene TRBJ2-3; perhaps TRBD2 as D (8 bases). The CDR3 loop spans 16 amino acids. Germline lookup yields CDR1 SGDLS and CDR2 YYNGEE. The V end was cut by 3 bases, the J end by 3 bases, with 17 bases between. The CDR3 is CASSAGGAGVTDTQYF. The DNA of the CDR3 is TGTGCCAGCAGCGCAGGGGGAGCGGGGGTGACAGATACGCAGTATTTT.

This clone was observed once. The chain combines TRBV27 with TRBJ2-1; 7 positions match TRBD1. After removal of 5 bases from V and 8 bases from J, the junction contained 18 bases not matched to a gene. There are 17 residues in the CDR3. The germline gives CDR1 MNHEY, CDR2 SMNVEV (reference sequence). The CDR3 spells CASSPATGTVYRDEQFF. CDR3 bases: TGTGCCAGCAGTCCCGCAACCGGGACAGTTTATAGGGATGAGCAGTTCTTC.

This clone was counted a few times. The chain joins TRBV28 to TRBJ1-5; 7 bases agree with TRBD1. The CDR3 length is 14 residues. The germline V gene encodes CDR1 MDHEN and CDR2 SYDVKM. Trimming at V came to 5 bases and at J to 3 bases, leaving 4 bases not matched to a gene. The CDR3 sequence is CASSPGGTNQPQHF. The CDR3 nucleotides are TGTGCCAGCAGTCCAGGGGGAACCAATCAGCCCCAGCATTTT.

The genes are TRBV7-2 and TRBJ2-1; D is ambiguous. This CDR3 comprises 13 residues. In germline, CDR1 is SGHTA, CDR2 FQGNSA. V dropped 6 bases and J dropped 4 bases, with 10 bases sitting between them. Here the CDR3 DNA reads TGTGCCAGCAGACGGCCGGGTTACAATGAGCAGTTCTTC. Its translation is CASRRPGYNEQFF.

The genes are TRBV7-8 and TRBJ1-3; 8 nucleotides match TRBD1. V dropped 3 bases and J dropped 4; count of bases not matched to a gene: 5. CDR1 and CDR2 from the germline V gene are SGHVS and FQNEAQ. The CDR3 runs 15 residues. The CDR3 is CASSFQGAWGNTIYF. The CDR3 DNA follows: TGTGCCAGCAGCTTTCAGGGGGCTTGGGGAAACACCATATATTTT.

This chain uses TRBV6-1 with TRBJ2-2; D might be TRBD2 (5 bases). The V gene lost 4 bases and the J gene lost 3 bases, with 12 bases spanning the gap. The length of the CDR3 is 15 residues. Germline-derived CDR1 and CDR2 are MNHNS and SASEGT. This chain's CDR3 is CASSVSLADTGELFF. The CDR3 coding sequence is TGTGCCAGCAGTGTTAGTCTAGCCGACACCGGGGAGCTGTTTTTT.

This chain links TRBV27 with TRBJ2-7; D is ambiguous. V dropped 5 bases and J dropped 6 bases, with 11 bases sitting between them. The CDR3 spans 12 residues. The V gene's germline CDR1 is MNHEY and CDR2 SMNVEV (reference sequence). The CDR3 loop reads CASSPSGAEQYF. The CDR3 DNA follows: TGTGCCAGCAGTCCCTCGGGTGCCGAGCAGTACTTC.

This chain uses TRBV19 with TRBJ2-6, with D perhaps assigned TRBD1 or TRBD2 (5 bases each). The CDR3 contains 14 residues. Germline V CDR1 and CDR2: LNHDA, SQIVND (reference sequence). The ends were cut back, 6 bases at V and 9 bases at J, with 15 bases in the middle. CDR3 sequence reads: CASSPGTGYNVLTF. The DNA of the CDR3 is TGTGCCAGTAGCCCCGGGACCGGGTACAACGTCCTGACTTTC.

The chain has TRBV6-5 and TRBJ1-5, with 9 bases lining up with TRBD1. Per the germline V gene, CDR1 is MNHEY and CDR2 is SVGAGI. Trimming removed 6 bases from V and 6 bases from J; junction bases left unmatched: 6. This CDR3 is built from 14 residues. The CDR3 region is CASSRTGEGQPQHF. In DNA form, the CDR3 reads TGTGCCAGCAGCCGGACAGGGGAGGGTCAGCCCCAGCATTTT.

This clone appeared a single time. The J gene is TRBJ1-5, the V gene TRBV11-2; no definite D call. V was shortened by 5 bases and J by 9 bases, with 11 bases between the two germline ends. The V gene's germline CDR1 is SGHAT and CDR2 FQNNGV. This CDR3 has 12 amino acids. This CDR3 is CASSQLGGPQHF. The CDR3 DNA is TGTGCCAGCAGCCAGCTCGGAGGGCCCCAGCATTTT.

This chain joins TRBV5-1 and TRBJ1-6; a weak D match, TRBD1 (5 bases). Germline values: CDR1 SGHRS, CDR2 YFSETQ. Trimming pared 0 bases from V and 5 bases from J, leaving 12 bases between. The length of the CDR3 is 16 residues. The CDR3 bases are TGCGCCAGCAGCTTGGTTCGGGCGGGGGATAATTCACCCCTCCACTTT. Translation gives CASSLVRAGDNSPLHF.

This clone came up a few times. The genes are TRBV2 and TRBJ2-7, with D hard to call. Trimming removed 7 bases at V and 3 bases at J, with 13 bases between. This CDR3 comprises 13 residues. Germline-derived CDR1 and CDR2 are SNHLY and FYNNEI. The CDR3 reads CASTSQGGYEQYF. The CDR3 coding sequence is TGTGCCAGCACCAGCCAAGGTGGCTACGAGCAGTACTTC.

V gene TRBV4-2 combines with J gene TRBJ1-1; D ambiguous. Germline V gene lookup returns CDR1 LGHNA and CDR2 YNFKEQ. V was shortened by 3 bases and J by 1 base, with 9 bases between the two germline ends. The length of the CDR3 is 14 residues. The CDR3, as DNA: TGTGCCAGCAGCCAGCCCTTGGGGAACACTGAAGCTTTCTTT. This codes for CASSQPLGNTEAFF.

V and J are TRBV25-1 and TRBJ1-4, with 11 bases lining up with TRBD1. J was trimmed by 3 bases and V by 3 bases; bases with no gene match: 6. The CDR3 is 17 residues long. The germline V gene has CDR1 MGHDK and CDR2 SYGVNS. The DNA for the CDR3 is TGTGCCAGCAGTGACTGGACAGGGGGCGCGGCTAATGAAAAACTGTTTTTT. Translated, it gives CASSDWTGGAANEKLFF.

The V call is TRBV10-3, the J call TRBJ2-3; 13 nucleotides agree with TRBD2. The junction had 4 bases not matched to a gene; V was cut back by 6 bases and J by 4 bases. CDR1 and CDR2 (germline): ENHRY, SYGVKD. The CDR3 length is 15 residues. The CDR3 protein is CAISRLAGGSDTQYF. CDR3 DNA: TGTGCCATCAGCCGACTAGCGGGGGGTTCAGATACGCAGTATTTT.

This sequence joins TRBV5-1 and TRBJ2-4, with D unresolved. Germline CDR1 reads SGHRS; CDR2 reads YFSETQ. This CDR3 is built from 13 residues. V lost 0 bases, J lost 9 bases, and 10 bases lay in between. The CDR3 protein is CASSLVDSGIQYF. CDR3 in DNA: TGCGCCAGCAGCTTGGTCGACTCCGGCATTCAGTACTTC.

V is TRBV4-1 and J is TRBJ2-7; TRBD2 aligns across 8 bases. The CDR3 spans 16 residues. Germline V gives CDR1 MGHRA, CDR2 YSYEKL. Trimming at V came to 1 base and at J to 11 bases, leaving 16 bases not matched to a gene. The CDR3 spells CASSQAPGLGPLREYF. In DNA form, the CDR3 reads TGCGCCAGCAGCCAAGCACCGGGACTAGGTCCCCTACGAGAGTACTTC.